The source of this TCR beta chain is a study of blood T cell repertoires in COVID-19. Study context: COVID-19 samples from acute and convalescent phases originated in the United States, Italy and Spain. In each case, the material was cDNA or gDNA derived from T cells, B-cell-depleted T cells, or PBMCs.

Study processing details: Estimation of nucleated cell counts was performed using reference gene primer amplification. Data came from immunoSEQ multiplex PCR; TCRdb stores just in-frame clones and leaves some out. V, J and clone size are taken as reported in that table, and D and trimming were inferred from the DNA itself. The sample consists of 15,000 to 20,000 clones, nearly 90% of them appearing once. Germline CDR1 SGHVS, CDR2 FQNEAQ. The junction had 6 bases not matched to a gene; V was cut back by 5 bases and J by 0 bases. This CDR3 is 15 amino acids long. V is TRBV7-8 and J is TRBJ1-2; 7 bases are shared with TRBD1. Sequencing was performed on peripheral blood. The TCR originated in a human donor in a cohort sampled during active COVID-19. The CDR3 sequence is CASSPRTGTNYGYTF. The DNA of the CDR3 is TGTGCCAGCAGCCCACGGACAGGAACTAACTATGGCTACACCTTC.